This T cell receptor beta chain appears in the sequencing data of a study of blood T cell repertoires in COVID-19. This clone was picked up one time. Per the study methods: Counts of nucleated cells, estimated from reference gene primer amplification, were obtained. Data came from immunoSEQ multiplex PCR; TCRdb stores just in-frame clones and leaves some out. V and J calls and clone size are copied from that table; D and trimming were computed from the DNA. Altogether about 110,000 clones are present, 87% being singletons, with the ten largest covering about 5%. Per the germline V gene, CDR1 is LGHDT and CDR2 is YNNKEL (reference sequence). The CDR3 contains 12 residues. Trimming removed 6 bases from V and 8 bases from J; junction bases left unmatched: 6.

Sample: peripheral blood. This receptor was taken from a human donor in a cohort sampled during active COVID-19. The chain uses TRBV3-1 (or the pseudogene TRBV3-2) and TRBJ1-2, with 7 positions matching TRBD1. CDR3 in DNA: TGTGCCAGCAGTACAGGGGTGAGGGGCTACACCTTC. It specifies CASSTGVRGYTF.